This T cell receptor (beta chain) was captured in a study of Ad26.COV2.S vaccination and SARS-CoV-2 variants. About the research overall: Donor allocation was to the COV1001 Ad26.COV2.S trial arm. Recipients of Ad26.COV2.S got it intramuscularly, once or twice 56 days apart. General study results and limits: Reported findings describe substantial breadth in spike-specific CD8+ and CD4+ T cell responses following vaccination.

The treatment: about 20 received Ad26.COV2.S at low or high dose, single or two shots; 5 received placebo; per-sample allocation not given. Following the first vaccine or placebo injection, samples were taken on day 63. An Ad26 vector carrying the Wuhan-strain SARS-CoV-2 spike served as the vaccine. A note on this clone: The antigen is unknown. Other DNA sequences in this sample translate to the same CDR3.

V lost 3 bases, J lost 7 bases, and 3 bases stayed unmatched. CDR3 length: 13 residues. In germline, CDR1 is LNHDA, CDR2 SQIVND (reference sequence). Using immunoSEQ multiplex PCR, the repertoire was profiled, and TCRdb retains in-frame clones only, with some absent. The sample holds about 400,000 clones, approximately 83% seen once. The rearrangement links TRBV19 to TRBJ1-5, with TRBD1 matching over 7 bases. The TCR originated in a person between 18 and 65 years old who received the Ad26.COV2.S COVID-19 vaccine or a placebo. Sequencing was performed on peripheral blood, taken in a trial of Ad26.COV2.S vaccine versus placebo. The CDR3 sequence: CASSIRGNQPQHF. CDR3 DNA: TGTGCCAGTAGTATCAGGGGGAACCAGCCCCAGCATTTT.